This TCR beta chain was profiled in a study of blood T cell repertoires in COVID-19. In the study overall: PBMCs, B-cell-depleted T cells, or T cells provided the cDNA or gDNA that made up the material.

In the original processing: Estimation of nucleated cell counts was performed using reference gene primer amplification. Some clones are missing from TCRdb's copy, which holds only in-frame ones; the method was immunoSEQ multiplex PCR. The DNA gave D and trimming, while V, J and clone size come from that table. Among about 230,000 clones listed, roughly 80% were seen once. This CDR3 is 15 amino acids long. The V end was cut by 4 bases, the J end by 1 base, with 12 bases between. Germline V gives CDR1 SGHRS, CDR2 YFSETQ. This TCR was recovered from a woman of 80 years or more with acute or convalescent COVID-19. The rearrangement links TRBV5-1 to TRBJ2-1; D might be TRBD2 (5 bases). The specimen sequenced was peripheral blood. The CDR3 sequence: CASSAEGSSYNEQFF. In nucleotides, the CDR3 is TGCGCCAGCAGCGCTGAGGGAAGTTCCTACAATGAGCAGTTCTTC.